The present entry profiles one TCR beta chain with its context. No antigen is known for it. The sample comes from a study of graft-versus-host responses after intestinal transplantation. For the study at large: Recipients got multivisceral, liver-intestinal, or isolated intestinal transplants. Induction using anti-thymocyte globulin, followed by tacrolimus and steroids for 2 to 4 years, was given to all recipients.

General observations from the study: Some patients had graft-donor T cell macrochimerism, and their allografts showed high graft-versus-host to host-versus-graft clonal ratios. Recipient marrow held GvH clones, some first seen in ileum or blood.

The CDR3 spans 16 residues. Germline loops: CDR1 SGHVS, CDR2 FNYEAQ. Trimming left V 5 bases short and J 1 base short, with 16 bases between. Clones were read by immunoSEQ multiplex PCR, and TCRdb kept only the in-frame ones, dropping some. This repertoire shows some 110,000 clones, over 75% found once; its top ten account for around 0.9%. This TCR was sampled from a human donor who received an intestinal transplant. V and J are TRBV7-6 and TRBJ2-3; D possibly corresponds to TRBD1 (6 bases). The sequenced sample was unstimulated CD4+ T cells sorted from spleen or lymph node cells, obtained before intestinal transplant. CDR3 coding DNA: TGTGCCAGCAGCCCTACAGGGACCCTCGGCACAGATACGCAGTATTTT. As protein: CASSPTGTLGTDTQYF.